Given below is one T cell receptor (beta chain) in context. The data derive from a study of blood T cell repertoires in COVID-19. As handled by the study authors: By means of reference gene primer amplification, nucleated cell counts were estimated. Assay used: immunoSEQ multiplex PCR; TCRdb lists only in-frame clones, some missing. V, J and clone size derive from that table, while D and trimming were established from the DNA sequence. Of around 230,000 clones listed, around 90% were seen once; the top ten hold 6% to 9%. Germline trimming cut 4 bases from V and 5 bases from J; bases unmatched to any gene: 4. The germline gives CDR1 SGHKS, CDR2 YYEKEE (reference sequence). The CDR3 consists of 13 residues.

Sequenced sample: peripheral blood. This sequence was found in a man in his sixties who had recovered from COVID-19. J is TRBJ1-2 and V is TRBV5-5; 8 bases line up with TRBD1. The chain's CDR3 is CASSPQGAYGYTF. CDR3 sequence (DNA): TGTGCCAGCAGCCCCCAGGGGGCTTATGGCTACACCTTC.